Below are 27 T cell receptor beta chains sequenced from a single sample in a study of circulating and synovial CD4+ cells in juvenile arthritis. Generated by immunoSEQ multiplex PCR, the TCRdb table keeps only in-frame clones and is missing some. Of 30,000 to 40,000 clones listed, nearly 95% are singletons. Sequencing was done on a sample of CD4+ T cells from blood. The origin of the receptors is a human donor with juvenile idiopathic arthritis.

This sequence joins TRBV28 and TRBJ2-5, with a possible D match to TRBD2 (6 bases). The length of the CDR3 is 15 residues. The germline V gene has CDR1 MDHEN and CDR2 SYDVKM. The V gene lost 5 bases and the J gene lost 5 bases, with 18 bases spanning the gap. In nucleotides, the CDR3 is TGTGCCAGCAGTACCCCCGGGACTCTTCGGGAGACCCAGTACTTC. Translating gives CASSTPGTLRETQYF.

The chain has TRBV6-6 and TRBJ2-3; D may be TRBD2 (5 bases). The germline V and J ends were trimmed by 0 bases and 2 bases, with 6 bases remaining between them. CDR1 is MNHNY and CDR2 is SVGAGI in the germline V gene (reference sequence). The CDR3 contains 14 residues. CDR3 residues: CASSYSRVTDTQYF. The CDR3 bases are TGTGCCAGCAGTTACTCGAGGGTCACAGATACGCAGTATTTT.

The V gene is TRBV4-1, the J gene TRBJ1-3, with D tentatively TRBD1 (5 bases). This CDR3 region has 16 residues. The germline V gene has CDR1 MGHRA and CDR2 YSYEKL. The V end lost 1 base, the J end lost 4 bases, and 14 bases lay between the germline ends. The CDR3 sequence: CASSQVVWGPGNTIYF. The DNA for the CDR3 is TGCGCCAGCAGCCAAGTGGTATGGGGCCCGGGAAACACCATATATTTT.

The count of this clone is one. The chain joins TRBV11-2 to TRBJ2-7; D gene unclear. Germline V CDR1 and CDR2: SGHAT, FQNNGV. The CDR3 contains 11 residues. V lost 6 bases and J 1 base, leaving 4 bases between the germline ends. CDR3 bases: TGTGCCAGCAGACAGTCCTACGAGCAGTACTTC. It specifies CASRQSYEQYF.

A word on this clone: Other DNA variants within this sample encode the same CDR3. The CDR3 reads CASSAQNADNSPLHF. In DNA form, the CDR3 reads TGCGCCAGCAGCGCTCAAAATGCGGATAATTCACCCCTCCACTTT. The chain carries TRBV5-1 and TRBJ1-6, with D uncertain. V was trimmed by 4 bases and J by 5 bases, leaving 13 bases between them. CDR1 and CDR2 from the germline V gene are SGHRS and YFSETQ. This CDR3 spans 15 amino acids.

The CDR3 DNA sequence: TGTGCCAGTAGTATGGGACTAGCGGGAGAGACCCAGTACTTC. Protein sequence: CASSMGLAGETQYF. The chain carries TRBV19 and TRBJ2-5, with 12 nucleotides matching TRBD2. J was trimmed by 4 bases and V by 3 bases; bases with no gene match: 0. Germline CDR1 reads LNHDA; CDR2 reads SQIVND (reference sequence). The CDR3 length is 14 residues.

The CDR3 loop reads CASSLASTPNTIYF. The CDR3, as DNA: TGTGCCAGCAGCTTGGCAAGTACTCCAAACACCATATATTTT. The V call is TRBV5-5, the J call TRBJ1-3; D call uncertain. This CDR3 contains 14 residues. The germline V gene has CDR1 SGHKS and CDR2 YYEKEE (reference sequence). V was trimmed by 0 bases and J by 6 bases, leaving 10 bases between them.

DNA for the CDR3: TGTGCCAGCAGAAACAGGGTTCGAGACACCATATATTTT. As protein: CASRNRVRDTIYF. This chain connects TRBV6-5 to TRBJ1-3; perhaps TRBD1 as D (6 bases). The CDR3 extends over 13 amino acids. Germline V gives CDR1 MNHEY, CDR2 SVGAGI. The V gene lost 6 bases and the J gene lost 8 bases, with 14 bases spanning the gap.

CDR3 amino acids: CASSLSSPQVYGYTF. The CDR3 nucleotides are TGTGCCAGCAGCTTATCTTCCCCACAGGTCTATGGCTACACCTTC. The chain joins TRBV7-2 to TRBJ1-2; D might be TRBD1 (5 bases). The CDR3 runs 15 residues. V lost 2 bases to trimming and J lost 4 bases, with 14 bases between them. Germline CDR1 and CDR2: SGHTA and FQGNSA.

The chain couples TRBV9 to TRBJ2-5; 7 bases fit TRBD1. The CDR3 has 13 amino acids. The V segment lost 3 bases and the J segment 4 bases; nucleotides outside the gene matches: 3. CDR1 is SGDLS, CDR2 YYNGEE, per germline. The CDR3 here is CASSGQGRETQYF. CDR3 coding DNA: TGTGCCAGCAGCGGACAGGGAAGAGAGACCCAGTACTTC.

The V call is TRBV4-2, the J call TRBJ1-1; D gene ambiguous. V dropped 1 base and J dropped 0 bases, with 12 bases sitting between them. CDR3 length: 16 amino acids. Germline assignment: CDR1 LGHNA and CDR2 YNFKEQ. CDR3 region: CASSQASSPMNTEAFF. The CDR3 nucleotides read TGTGCCAGCAGCCAAGCGTCTTCTCCTATGAACACTGAAGCTTTCTTT.

This CDR3 reads CASRGTGGSYEQYF. The CDR3 bases are TGTGCCAGCCGTGGGACAGGGGGCTCCTACGAGCAGTACTTC. The chain recombines TRBV28 with TRBJ2-7; 11 bases agree with TRBD1. The CDR3 is 14 amino acids. Looked up from germline, CDR1 is MDHEN and CDR2 is SYDVKM. V lost 8 bases and J lost 0; bases outside the gene matches: 3.

This clone was counted once. This rearrangement joins TRBV7-2 to TRBJ1-1, with unresolved D. The germline V and J ends were trimmed by 9 bases and 1 base, with 12 bases remaining between them. Germline V gives CDR1 SGHTA, CDR2 FQGNSA. This CDR3 comprises 13 residues. CDR3 sequence (DNA): TGTGCCAGTAGGTCTCAGGCGAACACTGAAGCTTTCTTT. This encodes CASRSQANTEAFF.

This clone was picked up one time. The V call is TRBV19, the J call TRBJ1-5; 9 nucleotides align to TRBD1. The CDR3 is 18 amino acids. Germline-derived CDR1 and CDR2 are LNHDA and SQIVND (reference sequence). Trimming at V came to 6 bases and at J to 0 bases, leaving 12 bases not matched to a gene. CDR3 DNA: TGTGCCAGTAGCTCTCCGGGACAGGGTACTTTTAGCAATCAGCCCCAGCATTTT. Protein product: CASSSPGQGTFSNQPQHF.

The chain employs TRBV7-2 and TRBJ1-6; no definite D call. Trimming left V 1 base short and J 10 bases short, with 14 bases between. The CDR3 is 15 amino acids. Germline assignment: CDR1 SGHTA and CDR2 FQGNSA. The CDR3, as DNA: TGTGCCAGCAGCTTAGGGGAGGGATCGCGGTCACCCCTCCACTTT. It translates to CASSLGEGSRSPLHF.

This chain links TRBV18 with TRBJ2-7, with 7 nucleotides matching TRBD2. CDR1 KGHSH and CDR2 LQKENI come from the germline V gene. V dropped 2 bases and J dropped 4; count of bases not matched to a gene: 11. This CDR3 is 16 amino acids long. The CDR3: CASSPVLLAGAYEQYF. Here the CDR3 DNA reads TGTGCCAGCTCACCAGTTCTGTTAGCGGGTGCTTACGAGCAGTACTTC. The entire variable domain, with the rest obtained from reference TRBV18 and TRBJ2-7, is as follows: NAGVMQNPRHLVRRRGQEARLRCSPMKGHSHVYWYRQLPEEGLKFMVYLQKENIIDESGMPKERFSAEFPKEGPSILRIQQVVRGDSAAYFCASSPVLLAGAYEQYFGPGTRLTVT.

The chain uses TRBV6-5 and TRBJ1-5, with TRBD1 as a possible D gene (6 bases). V was shortened by 5 bases and J by 0 bases, with 11 bases between the two germline ends. CDR1 is MNHEY, CDR2 SVGAGI, per germline. The CDR3 length is 15 residues. The CDR3 protein is CASSLTGYSNQPQHF. The DNA of the CDR3 is TGTGCCAGCAGTCTGACAGGATATAGCAATCAGCCCCAGCATTTT.

The chain uses TRBV5-1 and TRBJ2-1; D is possibly TRBD1 (5 bases). V shed 1 base and J shed 3 bases, with 17 bases lying between them. Germline values: CDR1 SGHRS, CDR2 YFSETQ. The CDR3 is 17 amino acids. CDR3: CASSLSPSQGNYNEQFF. The CDR3 DNA is TGCGCCAGCAGCTTGTCCCCCTCCCAGGGAAACTACAATGAGCAGTTCTTC.

The V call is TRBV10-3, the J call TRBJ1-2; D is ambiguous. Trimming cost V 0 bases and J 6 bases, with 11 bases left between them. The CDR3 is made up of 14 amino acids. Germline CDR1 reads ENHRY; CDR2 reads SYGVKD. The DNA for the CDR3 is TGTGCCATCAGTGAGTCCCGTGGGCAGGATGGCTACACCTTC. This encodes CAISESRGQDGYTF.

Only one count was recorded for this clone. This chain links TRBV28 with TRBJ1-5, with 7 bases matching TRBD1. V trimming: 6 bases; J trimming: 6 bases; junction bases outside the gene matches: 2. Per the germline V gene, CDR1 is MDHEN and CDR2 is SYDVKM. The CDR3 length is 12 residues. In DNA form, the CDR3 reads TGTGCCAGCAGAGCAGGGGGTCAGCCCCAGCATTTT. Its translation is CASRAGGQPQHF.

The genes are TRBV5-1 and TRBJ2-5; maybe TRBD1 (5 bases). V lost 10 bases, J lost 2 bases, and 18 bases lay in between. Germline lookup yields CDR1 SGHRS and CDR2 YFSETQ. The CDR3 totals 14 residues. The CDR3 nucleotides are TGCGCCGGTTCTTGGGCAGGGCCGCAAGAGACCCAGTACTTC. It translates to CAGSWAGPQETQYF.

The chain combines TRBV18 with TRBJ1-1; a weak D match, TRBD1 (6 bases). CDR1 and CDR2 (germline): KGHSH, LQKENI. The CDR3 covers 13 residues. The V and J ends lost 3 bases and 12 bases respectively, with 17 bases between them. DNA of the CDR3: TGTGCCAGCTCACCGGGAGGGGGTGTAGTGTCTTTCTTT. Its protein is CASSPGGGVVSFF.

V is TRBV7-3 and J is TRBJ2-7; TRBD2 matches 12 bases. Looked up from germline, CDR1 is SGHTA and CDR2 is FQGTGA. The J segment lost 6 bases and the V segment lost 5 bases, leaving 8 bases of the junction unmatched. The CDR3 sequence is 15 residues long. The CDR3 loop is CASSHSSGGAVEQYF. CDR3 nucleotides: TGTGCCAGCAGCCATTCTAGCGGGGGGGCCGTCGAGCAGTACTTC.

Details on this clone: The identical CDR3 is also encoded by other nucleotide sequences in the sample. The chain employs TRBV4-1 and TRBJ1-6, with D perhaps TRBD1 (5 bases). V shed 4 bases and J shed 7 bases, with 11 bases lying between them. This CDR3 is built from 14 residues. Germline lookup yields CDR1 MGHRA and CDR2 YSYEKL. The CDR3 DNA reads as TGCGCCAGCAGCCCGGGGAGGGGAAATTCACCCCTCCACTTT. This sequence encodes CASSPGRGNSPLHF.

The chain is built from TRBV5-5 and TRBJ2-7, with TRBD1 identical over 11 bases. The CDR3 has 13 residues. The ends lost 5 bases at V and 6 bases at J; junction bases unmatched: 4. The germline V gene encodes CDR1 SGHKS and CDR2 YYEKEE (reference sequence). The CDR3 coding sequence is TGTGCCAGCAGGACCGGGACAGGGGGCGAGCAGTACTTC. It yields the protein CASRTGTGGEQYF. Using reference TRBV5-5 and TRBJ2-7 for the parts outside the CDR3, the full variable domain is DAGVTQSPTHLIKTRGQQVTLRCSPISGHKSVSWYQQVLGQGPQFIFQYYEKEERGRGNFPDRFSARQFPNYSSELNVNALLLGDSALYLCASRTGTGGEQYFGPGTRLTVT.

The chain joins TRBV7-2 to TRBJ1-3; 7 bases map to TRBD1. Germline lookup yields CDR1 SGHTA and CDR2 FQGNSA. The CDR3 is 15 amino acids. V lost 2 bases, J lost 7 bases, and 8 bases stayed unmatched. CDR3 DNA sequence: TGTGCCAGCAGCTTACGGCGGGACAGCCAGAACACCATATATTTT. The encoded protein is CASSLRRDSQNTIYF.

The chain links TRBV6-5 to TRBJ1-4; D unresolved. The CDR3 contains 13 residues. V gave up 6 bases and J gave up 0 bases, with 5 bases separating them. CDR1 is MNHEY and CDR2 is SVGAGI in the germline V gene. The CDR3, as DNA: TGTGCCAGCAGGGGAGCAACTAATGAAAAACTGTTTTTT. Translating it yields CASRGATNEKLFF.